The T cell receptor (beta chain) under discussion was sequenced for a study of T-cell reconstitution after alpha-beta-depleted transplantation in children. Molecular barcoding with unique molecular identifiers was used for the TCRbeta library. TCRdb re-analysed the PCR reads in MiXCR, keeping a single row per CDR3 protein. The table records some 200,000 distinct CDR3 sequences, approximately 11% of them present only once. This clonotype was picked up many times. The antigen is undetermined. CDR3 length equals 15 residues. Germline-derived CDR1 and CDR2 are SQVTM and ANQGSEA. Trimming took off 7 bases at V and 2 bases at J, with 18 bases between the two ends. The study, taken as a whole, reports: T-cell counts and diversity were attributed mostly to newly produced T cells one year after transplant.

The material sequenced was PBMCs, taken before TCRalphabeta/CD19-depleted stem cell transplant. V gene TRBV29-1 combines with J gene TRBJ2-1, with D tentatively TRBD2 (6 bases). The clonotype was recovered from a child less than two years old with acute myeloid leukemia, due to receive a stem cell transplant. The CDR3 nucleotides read TGCAGCGCCGCACCCGGGACTCCGACCTACAATGAGCAGTTCTTC. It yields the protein CSAAPGTPTYNEQFF.